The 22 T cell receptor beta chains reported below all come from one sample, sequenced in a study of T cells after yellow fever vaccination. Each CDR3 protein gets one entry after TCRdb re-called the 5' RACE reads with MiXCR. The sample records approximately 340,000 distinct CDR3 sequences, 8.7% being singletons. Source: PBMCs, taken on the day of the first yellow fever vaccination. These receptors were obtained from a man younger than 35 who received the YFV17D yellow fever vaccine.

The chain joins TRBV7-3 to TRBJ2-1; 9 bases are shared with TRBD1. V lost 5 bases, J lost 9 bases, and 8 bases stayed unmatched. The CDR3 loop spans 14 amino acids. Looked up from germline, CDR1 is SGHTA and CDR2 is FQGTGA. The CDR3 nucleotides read TGTGCCAGCAGCCCAAGACAGGGGGTGGGTGAGCAGTTCTTC. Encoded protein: CASSPRQGVGEQFF.

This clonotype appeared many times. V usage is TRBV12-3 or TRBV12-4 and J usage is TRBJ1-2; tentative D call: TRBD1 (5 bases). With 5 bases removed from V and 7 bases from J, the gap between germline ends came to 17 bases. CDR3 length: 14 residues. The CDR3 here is CASSRGPNAPGYTF. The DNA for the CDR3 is TGTGCCAGCAGTAGGGGACCGAACGCCCCTGGCTACACCTTC.

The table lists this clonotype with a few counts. This CDR3 reads CASSPQVSAGNTEAFF. The CDR3 DNA follows: TGTGCCAGCAGCCCCCAGGTCTCGGCGGGGAACACTGAAGCTTTCTTT. This rearrangement joins TRBV5-4 to TRBJ1-1; no definite D call. The CDR3 is 16 residues long. The germline V and J ends were trimmed by 4 bases and 1 base, with 17 bases remaining between them. From germline, CDR1 is SGHNT and CDR2 YYREEE (reference sequence).

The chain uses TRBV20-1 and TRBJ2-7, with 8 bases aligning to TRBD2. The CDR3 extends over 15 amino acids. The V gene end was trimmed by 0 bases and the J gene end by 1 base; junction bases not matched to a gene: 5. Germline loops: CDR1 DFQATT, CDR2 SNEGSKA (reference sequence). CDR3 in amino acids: CSARDAGGYSYEQYF. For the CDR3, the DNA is TGCAGTGCTAGAGATGCGGGGGGCTATTCCTACGAGCAGTACTTC.

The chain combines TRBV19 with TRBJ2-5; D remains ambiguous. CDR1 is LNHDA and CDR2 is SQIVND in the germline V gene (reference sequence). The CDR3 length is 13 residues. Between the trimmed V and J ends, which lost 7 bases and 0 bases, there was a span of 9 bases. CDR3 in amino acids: CASTAYDQETQYF. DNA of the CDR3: TGTGCCAGTACTGCCTATGACCAAGAGACCCAGTACTTC.

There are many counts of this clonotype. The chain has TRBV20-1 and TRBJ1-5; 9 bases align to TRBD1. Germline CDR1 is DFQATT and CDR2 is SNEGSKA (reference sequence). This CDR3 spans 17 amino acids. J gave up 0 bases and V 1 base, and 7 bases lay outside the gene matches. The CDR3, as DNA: TGCAGTGCTAGAGGACGGACAGGGGATTTTAGCAATCAGCCCCAGCATTTT. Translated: CSARGRTGDFSNQPQHF.

In DNA, the CDR3 is TGCGCCAGCAGCTTGTGGGCGGGGGATGGGAATGAGCAGTTCTTC. As protein: CASSLWAGDGNEQFF. The rearrangement joins TRBV5-1 to TRBJ2-1; 7 bases line up with TRBD2. V was clipped by 1 base and J by 7 bases; unmatched bases: 8. CDR1 is SGHRS and CDR2 is YFSETQ in the germline V gene. The CDR3 is made up of 15 amino acids.

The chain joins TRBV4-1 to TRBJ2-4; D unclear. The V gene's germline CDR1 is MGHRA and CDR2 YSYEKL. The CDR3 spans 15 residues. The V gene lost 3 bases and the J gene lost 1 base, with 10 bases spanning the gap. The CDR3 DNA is TGCGCCAGCAGCCAGGGTGTTGCGGCCAAAAACATTCAGTACTTC. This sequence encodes CASSQGVAAKNIQYF.

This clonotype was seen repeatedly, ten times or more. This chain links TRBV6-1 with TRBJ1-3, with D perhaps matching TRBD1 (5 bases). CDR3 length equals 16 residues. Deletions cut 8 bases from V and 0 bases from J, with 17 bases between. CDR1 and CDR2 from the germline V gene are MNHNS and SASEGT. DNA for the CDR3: TGTGCCAGCGCCCCCCTCCCAGGGTCCTCTGGAAACACCATATATTTT. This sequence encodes CASAPLPGSSGNTIYF.

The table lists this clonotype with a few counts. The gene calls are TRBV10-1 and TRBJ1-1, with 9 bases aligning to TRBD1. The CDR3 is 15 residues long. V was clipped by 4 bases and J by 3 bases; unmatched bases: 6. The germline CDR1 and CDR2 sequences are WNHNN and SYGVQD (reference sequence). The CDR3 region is CASSAGQGADTEAFF. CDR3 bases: TGCGCCAGCAGTGCGGGACAGGGTGCGGACACTGAAGCTTTCTTT.

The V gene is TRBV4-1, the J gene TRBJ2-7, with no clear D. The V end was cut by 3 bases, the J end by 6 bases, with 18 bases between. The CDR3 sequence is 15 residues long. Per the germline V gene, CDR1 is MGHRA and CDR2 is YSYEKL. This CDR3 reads CASSQSPLGSAEQYF. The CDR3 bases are TGCGCCAGCAGCCAGTCCCCGCTTGGGTCGGCCGAGCAGTACTTC.

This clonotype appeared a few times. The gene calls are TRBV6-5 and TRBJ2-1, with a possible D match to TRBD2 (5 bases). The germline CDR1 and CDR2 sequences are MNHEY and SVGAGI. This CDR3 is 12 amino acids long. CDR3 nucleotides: TGTGCGAGCGGCCTCCGGGCGAATGAGCAGTTCTTC. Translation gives CASGLRANEQFF.

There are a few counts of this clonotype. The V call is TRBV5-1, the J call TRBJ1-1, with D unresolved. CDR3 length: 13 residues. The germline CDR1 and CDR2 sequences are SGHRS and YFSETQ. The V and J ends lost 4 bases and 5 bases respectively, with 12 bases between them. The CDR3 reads CASSPPYKTEAFF. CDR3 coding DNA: TGCGCCAGCAGCCCCCCTTATAAGACTGAAGCTTTCTTT.

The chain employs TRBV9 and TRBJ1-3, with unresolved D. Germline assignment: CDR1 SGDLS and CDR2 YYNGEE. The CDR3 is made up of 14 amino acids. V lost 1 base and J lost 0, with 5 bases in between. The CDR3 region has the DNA TGTGCCAGCAGCGTATACCTCTCTGGAAACACCATATATTTT. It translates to CASSVYLSGNTIYF.

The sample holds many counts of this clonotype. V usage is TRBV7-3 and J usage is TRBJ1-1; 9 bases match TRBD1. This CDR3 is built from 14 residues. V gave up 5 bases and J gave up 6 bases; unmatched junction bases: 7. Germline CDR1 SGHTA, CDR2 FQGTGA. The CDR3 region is CASSAGTGRPEAFF. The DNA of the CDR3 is TGTGCCAGCAGCGCCGGGACAGGGCGGCCTGAAGCTTTCTTT.

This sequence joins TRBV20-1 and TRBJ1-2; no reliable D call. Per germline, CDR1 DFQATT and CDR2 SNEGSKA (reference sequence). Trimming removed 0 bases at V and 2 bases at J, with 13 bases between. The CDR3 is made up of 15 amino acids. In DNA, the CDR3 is TGCAGTGCTAGAGATCCCGACACTGAGAACTATGGCTACACCTTC. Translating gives CSARDPDTENYGYTF.

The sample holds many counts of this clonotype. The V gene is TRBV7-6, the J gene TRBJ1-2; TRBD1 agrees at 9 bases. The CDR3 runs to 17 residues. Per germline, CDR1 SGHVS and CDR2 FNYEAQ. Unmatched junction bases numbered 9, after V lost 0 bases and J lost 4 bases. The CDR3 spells CASSLAAGTGRGYGYTF. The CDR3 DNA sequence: TGTGCCAGCAGCTTAGCGGCCGGGACAGGGCGAGGCTATGGCTACACCTTC.

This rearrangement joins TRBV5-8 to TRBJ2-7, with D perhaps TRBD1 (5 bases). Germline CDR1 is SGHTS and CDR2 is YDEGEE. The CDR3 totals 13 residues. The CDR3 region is CAISAGQGYEQYV. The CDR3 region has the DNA TGTGCCATCAGCGCTGGGCAGGGCTACGAGCAGTACGTC.

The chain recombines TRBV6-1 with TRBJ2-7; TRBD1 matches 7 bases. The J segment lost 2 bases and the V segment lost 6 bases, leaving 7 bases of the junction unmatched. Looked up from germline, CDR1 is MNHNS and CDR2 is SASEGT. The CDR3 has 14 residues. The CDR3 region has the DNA TGTGCCAGCAGGGACCGGGACAGAACCTACGAGCAGTACTTC. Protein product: CASRDRDRTYEQYF.

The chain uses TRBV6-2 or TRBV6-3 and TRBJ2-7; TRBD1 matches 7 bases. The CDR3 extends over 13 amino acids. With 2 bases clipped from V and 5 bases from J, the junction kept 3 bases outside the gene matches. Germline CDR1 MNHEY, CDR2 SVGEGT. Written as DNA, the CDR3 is TGTGCCAGCAGTTACACCGACAGGGACGAGCAGTACGTC. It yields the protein CASSYTDRDEQYV.

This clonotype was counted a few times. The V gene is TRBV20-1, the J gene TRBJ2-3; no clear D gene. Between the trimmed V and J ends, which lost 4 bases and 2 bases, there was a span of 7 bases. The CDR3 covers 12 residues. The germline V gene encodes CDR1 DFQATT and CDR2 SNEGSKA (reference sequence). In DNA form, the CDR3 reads TGCAGTGCTACGTTGGACACAGATACGCAGTATTTT. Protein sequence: CSATLDTDTQYF.

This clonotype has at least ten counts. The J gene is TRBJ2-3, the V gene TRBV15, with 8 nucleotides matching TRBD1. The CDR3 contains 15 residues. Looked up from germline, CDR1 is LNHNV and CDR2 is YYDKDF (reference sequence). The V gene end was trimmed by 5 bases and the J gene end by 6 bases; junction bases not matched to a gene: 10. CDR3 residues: CATSRKAGGADTQYF. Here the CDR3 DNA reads TGTGCCACCAGCCGAAAAGCAGGGGGCGCGGATACGCAGTATTTT.